The 5 T cell receptor beta chains below come from one sample, sequenced in a study of blood T cell repertoires in COVID-19. This table comes from immunoSEQ multiplex PCR, and its TCRdb copy is limited to in-frame clones, with some not included. The profile shows about 210,000 clones, around 80% of them singletons. Input material: peripheral blood. The receptors were gathered from a woman between 70 and 85 years old with acute or convalescent COVID-19.

The J gene is TRBJ2-3, the V gene TRBV30; 9 bases are a match to TRBD1. Trimming removed 5 bases from V and 4 bases from J; junction bases left unmatched: 10. This CDR3 is built from 15 residues. CDR1 is GTSNPN and CDR2 is SVGIG in the germline V gene (reference sequence). The CDR3, as DNA: TGTGCCTGGGACAGGGGGTTAGGTTCCTCAGATACGCAGTATTTT. Amino acid sequence: CAWDRGLGSSDTQYF.

This clone was recorded at least ten times. The chain employs TRBV7-6 and TRBJ1-3; D is uncertain. The CDR3 consists of 15 residues. V lost 1 base and J 3 bases, leaving 10 bases between the germline ends. Germline CDR1 and CDR2: SGHVS and FNYEAQ. The CDR3 protein is CASSLVRGGGNTIYF. The CDR3 nucleotides are TGTGCCAGCAGCTTAGTACGGGGAGGTGGAAACACCATATATTTT.

This clone was seen a few times. V and J are TRBV7-8 and TRBJ1-1, with 9 nucleotides matching TRBD1. CDR3 length: 11 residues. Trimming removed 6 bases from V and 10 bases from J; junction bases left unmatched: 3. The V gene's germline CDR1 is SGHVS and CDR2 FQNEAQ. This chain's CDR3 is CASSPGQGAFF. The CDR3 coding sequence is TGTGCCAGCAGTCCGGGACAGGGAGCTTTCTTT.

The chain has TRBV6-5 and TRBJ1-4; TRBD1 agrees at 7 bases. The CDR3 contains 14 residues. V lost 4 bases to trimming and J lost 10 bases; unmatched junction nucleotides: 9. Germline values: CDR1 MNHEY, CDR2 SVGAGI. This CDR3 reads CASSFRGQSGKLFF. The CDR3 DNA reads as TGTGCCAGCAGTTTTAGGGGGCAGTCAGGAAAACTGTTTTTT.

This chain joins TRBV11-3 and TRBJ2-3; TRBD2 agrees at 11 bases. This CDR3 contains 16 residues. Germline CDR1 SGHNT, CDR2 YENEEA. V dropped 2 bases and J dropped 3; count of bases not matched to a gene: 4. The DNA of the CDR3 is TGTGCCAGCAGCTTAAGACTAGCGGGGAGTACAGATACGCAGTATTTT. The encoded protein is CASSLRLAGSTDTQYF.